This T cell receptor (beta chain) is from a study of graft-versus-host responses after intestinal transplantation. The germline V gene encodes CDR1 MNHEY and CDR2 SVGAGI. V dropped 2 bases and J dropped 4 bases, with 11 bases sitting between them. The CDR3 sequence is 14 residues long. Graft tissue processing released intraepithelial and lamina propria lymphocytes. Some clones are missing from TCRdb's copy, which holds only in-frame ones; the method was immunoSEQ multiplex PCR. The sample consists of some 8,000 clones, around 80% of them appearing once. This TCR was recovered from a human patient who received an intestinal transplant, so some T cells may come from the graft donor. The chain couples TRBV6-5 to TRBJ1-2; the D gene is possibly TRBD1 (5 bases). Specimen: ileum tissue, collected about 230 days after intestinal transplant. CDR3 DNA sequence: TGTGCCAGCAGTTACGGGGCGGATTTCTATGGCTACACCTTC. It encodes CASSYGADFYGYTF.